This is a list of T cell receptor beta chains from one sample in a study of a mutant IDH1 vaccine in newly diagnosed glioma. Antigens of these TCRs are unknown. Some clones are missing from TCRdb's copy, which holds only in-frame ones; the method was immunoSEQ multiplex PCR. The profile shows about 38,000 clones, roughly four fifths of them singletons. Source: PBMCs, taken from a glioma patient whose treatment included an IDH1 peptide vaccine. All receptors derive from a man aged 40-49 years with glioma. Each CDR3 is given with its conserved first and last residue. A D gene is named only where the DNA matches it firmly. Clone size appears in some rows only: once, few, many, or a class for an expanded clone.

V gene: TRBV5-6; D gene: -; clone size: once; CDR3 length: 16; J gene: TRBJ2-5; CDR3 DNA: TGTGCCAGCAGCCAAGGAGGTAGAAAAATCCAAGAGACCCAGTACTTC; CDR3 protein: CASSQGGRKIQETQYF
V gene: TRBV7-2; D gene: TRBD2; clone size: -; CDR3 length: 15; J gene: TRBJ2-3; CDR3 DNA: TGTGCCAGCAGCCCTAGCGGGAGGGGAACAGATACGCAGTATTTT; CDR3 protein: CASSPSGRGTDTQYF
V gene: TRBV18; D gene: TRBD1; clone size: -; CDR3 length: 13; J gene: TRBJ2-5; CDR3 DNA: TGTGCCAGCCAACGGACAGGAGGTGAGACCCAGTACTTC; CDR3 protein: CASQRTGGETQYF
V gene: TRBV5-1; D gene: -; clone size: -; CDR3 length: 15; J gene: TRBJ1-4; CDR3 DNA: TGCGCCAGCAGCTTGGACAGGGCGTTGTATGAAAAACTGTTTTTT; CDR3 protein: CASSLDRALYEKLFF
V gene: TRBV4-3; D gene: -; clone size: -; CDR3 length: 16; J gene: TRBJ2-2; CDR3 DNA: TGCGCCAGCAGCCAAGAAGGGAGGCTAGACACCGGGGAGCTGTTTTTT; CDR3 protein: CASSQEGRLDTGELFF
V gene: TRBV5-6; D gene: -; clone size: -; CDR3 length: 12; J gene: TRBJ1-3; CDR3 DNA: TGTGCCAGCAGCTTGGCTGGAAACACCATATATTTT; CDR3 protein: CASSLAGNTIYF
V gene: TRBV19; D gene: -; clone size: few; CDR3 length: 13; J gene: TRBJ1-1; CDR3 DNA: TGTGCCAGTAGTACTACAGGGAACACTGAAGCTTTCTTT; CDR3 protein: CASSTTGNTEAFF
V gene: TRBV7-2; D gene: TRBD1; clone size: once; CDR3 length: 14; J gene: TRBJ1-2; CDR3 DNA: TGTGCCAGCATTAGAAAGGACAGGGGGCATGGCTACACCTTC; CDR3 protein: CASIRKDRGHGYTF
V gene: TRBV2; D gene: TRBD2; clone size: -; CDR3 length: 15; J gene: TRBJ2-7; CDR3 DNA: TGTGCCAGCAGGAAGGGAGCGGGAGGGGAGTACGAGCAGTACTTC; CDR3 protein: CASRKGAGGEYEQYF
V gene: TRBV5-1; D gene: -; clone size: -; CDR3 length: 14; J gene: TRBJ1-4; CDR3 DNA: TGCGCCAGCAGCTTGGCTACAGTAGGGGAAAAACTGTTTTTT; CDR3 protein: CASSLATVGEKLFF
V gene: TRBV7-2; D gene: -; clone size: -; CDR3 length: 14; J gene: TRBJ2-1; CDR3 DNA: TGTGCCAGCAGCTCTCCCCCGGGATACAATGAGCAGTTCTTC; CDR3 protein: CASSSPPGYNEQFF
V gene: TRBV28; D gene: TRBD2; clone size: -; CDR3 length: 15; J gene: TRBJ2-7; CDR3 DNA: TGTGCCAGCAGTTTAGTCCTAGCGGGAGTCTACGAGCAGTACTTC; CDR3 protein: CASSLVLAGVYEQYF
V gene: TRBV7-6; D gene: TRBD2; clone size: -; CDR3 length: 14; J gene: TRBJ2-5; CDR3 DNA: TGTGCCAGCAGCTTCGGCGGGAGCGGCGGGACCCAGTACTTC; CDR3 protein: CASSFGGSGGTQYF
V gene: TRBV5-4; D gene: TRBD1; clone size: -; CDR3 length: 15; J gene: TRBJ1-5; CDR3 DNA: TGTGCCAGCAGCTTGGGGGGACAGAGCAATCAGCCCCAGCATTTT; CDR3 protein: CASSLGGQSNQPQHF
V gene: TRBV6-5; D gene: TRBD1; clone size: once; CDR3 length: 14; J gene: TRBJ2-7; CDR3 DNA: TGTGCCAGCACCAGGGGGCAGGGGGCCTACGAGCAGTACTTC; CDR3 protein: CASTRGQGAYEQYF
V gene: TRBV9; D gene: TRBD2; clone size: -; CDR3 length: 18; J gene: TRBJ2-1; CDR3 DNA: TGTGCCAGCAGCGTAGGGAAGGGCGGGAGGGACTCCTACAATGAGCAGTTCTTC; CDR3 protein: CASSVGKGGRDSYNEQFF
V gene: TRBV19; D gene: TRBD2; clone size: -; CDR3 length: 16; J gene: TRBJ2-5; CDR3 DNA: TGTGCCAGTAGTATAGACGGGCTAGCGGACCAAGAGACCCAGTACTTC; CDR3 protein: CASSIDGLADQETQYF
V gene: TRBV7-2; D gene: -; clone size: -; CDR3 length: 12; J gene: TRBJ2-7; CDR3 DNA: TGTGCCAGCAGCGCATCCCCCTACGAGCAGTACTTC; CDR3 protein: CASSASPYEQYF
V gene: TRBV4-1; D gene: -; clone size: few; CDR3 length: 17; J gene: TRBJ1-1; CDR3 DNA: TGCGCCAGCAGCCTAAGCACTTCAACGGGGGAGAGCACTGAAGCTTTCTTT; CDR3 protein: CASSLSTSTGESTEAFF
V gene: TRBV19; D gene: -; clone size: -; CDR3 length: 15; J gene: TRBJ2-2; CDR3 DNA: TGTGCCAGTAGATTAGCGGACCCCTTCGATGGGGAGCTGTTTTTT; CDR3 protein: CASRLADPFDGELFF
V gene: TRBV7-9; D gene: TRBD2; clone size: once; CDR3 length: 14; J gene: TRBJ2-1; CDR3 DNA: TGTGCCAGCATATTAGCGGGGGACTACAATGAGCAGTTCTTC; CDR3 protein: CASILAGDYNEQFF
V gene: TRBV18; D gene: -; clone size: few; CDR3 length: 14; J gene: TRBJ2-7; CDR3 DNA: TGTGCCAGCTCACCACCCCGTGCCGGGAACGAGCAGTACTTC; CDR3 protein: CASSPPRAGNEQYF
V gene: TRBV4-3; D gene: -; clone size: once; CDR3 length: 14; J gene: TRBJ1-5; CDR3 DNA: TGCGCCAGCAGCTTCGGACAGTCGGATCAGCCCCAGCATTTT; CDR3 protein: CASSFGQSDQPQHF
V gene: TRBV5-4; D gene: -; clone size: -; CDR3 length: 15; J gene: TRBJ1-6; CDR3 DNA: TGTGCCAGCAGCTCCAGGACCTTCGGAGGCTCACCCCTCCACTTT; CDR3 protein: CASSSRTFGGSPLHF
V gene: TRBV6-1; D gene: -; clone size: -; CDR3 length: 13; J gene: TRBJ2-1; CDR3 DNA: TGTGCCGCTTCCGGGACACCAACCAATGAGCAGTTCTTC; CDR3 protein: CAASGTPTNEQFF
V gene: TRBV19; D gene: -; clone size: -; CDR3 length: 13; J gene: TRBJ1-1; CDR3 DNA: TGTGCCAGTAGTATATCGACGGGCACTGAAGCTTTCTTT; CDR3 protein: CASSISTGTEAFF
V gene: TRBV4-2; D gene: -; clone size: -; CDR3 length: 16; J gene: TRBJ2-5; CDR3 DNA: TGTGCCAGCAGCCAAGGGGCCAGGGAAGGCCAAGAGACCCAGTACTTC; CDR3 protein: CASSQGAREGQETQYF
V gene: TRBV7-9; D gene: -; clone size: -; CDR3 length: 12; J gene: TRBJ2-1; CDR3 DNA: TGTGCCAGCAGCTTGGGCGATGGGGGGCAGTTCTTC; CDR3 protein: CASSLGDGGQFF
V gene: TRBV2; D gene: -; clone size: few; CDR3 length: 14; J gene: TRBJ2-3; CDR3 DNA: TGTGCCAGCAGTGCAAGGACTATCACAGATACGCAGTATTTT; CDR3 protein: CASSARTITDTQYF
V gene: TRBV2; D gene: -; clone size: -; CDR3 length: 17; J gene: TRBJ1-6; CDR3 DNA: TGTGCCAGCAGTGATGGCCAGACTCGCTCCTATAATTCACCCCTCCACTTT; CDR3 protein: CASSDGQTRSYNSPLHF
V gene: TRBV6-1; D gene: -; clone size: few; CDR3 length: 12; J gene: TRBJ2-7; CDR3 DNA: TGTGCCAGCTCCCACAACTCCTACGAGCAGTACTTC; CDR3 protein: CASSHNSYEQYF
V gene: TRBV19; D gene: -; clone size: -; CDR3 length: 14; J gene: TRBJ2-2; CDR3 DNA: TGTGCCAGTAGTACGGACAGTATCGCCGGGGAGCTGTTTTTT; CDR3 protein: CASSTDSIAGELFF
V gene: TRBV6-4; D gene: -; clone size: -; CDR3 length: 15; J gene: TRBJ2-1; CDR3 DNA: TGTGCCAGCAGTGGCTCCGGGACAACCTACAATGAGCAGTTCTTC; CDR3 protein: CASSGSGTTYNEQFF
V gene: TRBV19; D gene: -; clone size: -; CDR3 length: 14; J gene: TRBJ1-5; CDR3 DNA: TGTGCCACCAAACAAGGGGGGACCAATCAGCCCCAGCATTTT; CDR3 protein: CATKQGGTNQPQHF
V gene: TRBV27; D gene: TRBD1; clone size: -; CDR3 length: 15; J gene: TRBJ2-7; CDR3 DNA: TGTGCCAGCAGTGTCTGGACAGGGACCTCCTACGAGCAGTACTTC; CDR3 protein: CASSVWTGTSYEQYF
V gene: TRBV19; D gene: TRBD1; clone size: -; CDR3 length: 16; J gene: TRBJ1-2; CDR3 DNA: TGTGCCAGTAGTATCCGGGACAGGGGAGGCTCGGGTGGCTACACCTTC; CDR3 protein: CASSIRDRGGSGGYTF
V gene: TRBV6-5; D gene: -; clone size: -; CDR3 length: 14; J gene: TRBJ1-1; CDR3 DNA: TGTGCCAGCACCCCCCTTACAGGGAACACTGAAGCTTTCTTT; CDR3 protein: CASTPLTGNTEAFF
V gene: TRBV28; D gene: TRBD2; clone size: -; CDR3 length: 16; J gene: TRBJ2-2; CDR3 DNA: TGTGCCAGCAGCCAGGGACTAGCGGGAGTCACCGGGGAGCTGTTTTTT; CDR3 protein: CASSQGLAGVTGELFF
V gene: TRBV13; D gene: TRBD1; clone size: -; CDR3 length: 16; J gene: TRBJ2-2; CDR3 DNA: TGTGCCAGCAGCTTAAACGGACAGGGGAGGGACGGGGAGCTGTTTTTT; CDR3 protein: CASSLNGQGRDGELFF